This entry lists 20 T cell receptor beta chains sequenced from one sample in a study of read filtering for tumor transcriptome and immune sequencing. From approximately 400 ng of RNA, a library with molecular barcoded alpha/delta and beta/gamma adaptors was made. TCRdb analysed the reads with MiXCR anew, one entry per CDR3 protein. The table includes about 50,000 distinct CDR3 sequences, less than 20% detected once. The material sequenced was a population of CD138-negative cells sorted from bone marrow. These receptors were collected from a donor over 35 with multiple myeloma.

This clonotype was seen at least ten times. The chain links TRBV27 to TRBJ1-1; D unresolved. The CDR3 runs 14 residues. Germline V lookup: CDR1 MNHEY, CDR2 SMNVEV (reference sequence). V shed 5 bases and J shed 4 bases, with 14 bases lying between them. Here the CDR3 DNA reads TGTGCCAGCAGTGGCCCTAGTGGGAGCACTGAAGCTTTCTTT. Translated, it gives CASSGPSGSTEAFF.

V is TRBV28 and J is TRBJ2-4, with D hard to call. The V gene's germline CDR1 is MDHEN and CDR2 SYDVKM. The V end lost 9 bases, the J end lost 0 bases, and 12 bases lay between the germline ends. The CDR3 runs 14 residues. The CDR3 spells CASAWTVAKNIQYF. In nucleotides, the CDR3 is TGTGCCAGTGCCTGGACGGTAGCCAAAAACATTCAGTACTTC.

This clonotype was counted ten times or more. This chain links TRBV4-1 with TRBJ2-1; D is uncertain. Germline V CDR1 and CDR2: MGHRA, YSYEKL. The CDR3 covers 13 residues. The germline V and J ends were trimmed by 4 bases and 6 bases, with 10 bases remaining between them. The CDR3: CASSRGRRNEQFF. CDR3 in DNA: TGCGCCAGCAGCCGCGGACGTCGCAATGAGCAGTTCTTC.

With regard to this clonotype: This may be a read error, as it is one base from a much larger clone. J is TRBJ2-1 and V is TRBV25-1; 8 bases map to TRBD2. CDR1 and CDR2 from the germline V gene are MGHDK and SYGVNS. The CDR3 is 14 residues long. The junction had 11 bases not matched to a gene; V was cut back by 11 bases and J by 5 bases. This chain's CDR3 is CAGSGTSLNNEQFF. The CDR3, as DNA: TGTGCCGGCTCAGGGACTAGTCTGAACAATGAGCAGTTCTTC.

To note about this clonotype: A much larger clone lies a single base off, so this may be a read error. The rearrangement links TRBV7-6 to TRBJ2-1; possibly TRBD1 for D (6 bases). This CDR3 contains 13 residues. Between the trimmed V and J ends, which lost 3 bases and 7 bases, there was a span of 10 bases. CDR1 SGHVS and CDR2 FNYEAQ come from the germline V gene. Here the CDR3 DNA reads TGTGCCAGCAGCTTGCAGGGGTGGAATGAGCAGTTCTTC. This codes for CASSLQGWNEQFF. The full variable domain, in which reference TRBV7-6 and TRBJ2-1 provide the parts outside the CDR3, is GAGVSQSPRYKVTKRGQDVALRCDPISGHVSLYWYRQALGQGPEFLTYFNYEAQQDKSGLPNDRFSAERPEGSISTLTIQRTEQRDSAMYRCASSLQGWNEQFFGPGTRLTVL.

With respect to this clonotype: Just one base apart from a much larger clone, this may be a read error. This sequence joins TRBV6-6 and TRBJ1-2; 9 bases line up with TRBD1. The germline V gene encodes CDR1 MNHNY and CDR2 SVGAGI (reference sequence). The CDR3 sequence is 15 residues long. Germline trimming cut 5 bases from V and 9 bases from J; bases unmatched to any gene: 13. Written as DNA, the CDR3 is TGTGCCAGCAGTCGAAGGTTACAGGGGGCGATAAGCTACACCTTC. Amino acid sequence: CASSRRLQGAISYTF.

This clonotype was counted only a few times. This sequence may be a read error, since a much larger clone differs from it by one base. This rearrangement joins TRBV24-1 to TRBJ2-2; D gene ambiguous. This CDR3 has 16 residues. Germline assignment: CDR1 KGHDR and CDR2 SFDVKD. CDR3 in amino acids: CAASDFGRRNTGELFF. The CDR3 DNA is TGTGCCGCCAGTGATTTTGGGCGGAGGAACACCGGGGAGCTGTTTTTT.

Many counts were recorded for this clonotype. J is TRBJ2-1 and V is TRBV7-9; no reliable D call. The V gene's germline CDR1 is SEHNR and CDR2 FQNEAQ (reference sequence). The CDR3 runs 14 residues. Trimming shortened V by 6 bases and J by 1 base, and 10 bases separated the two germline ends. CDR3 residues: CASSFTESYNEQFF. In nucleotides, the CDR3 is TGTGCCAGCAGTTTCACGGAGTCCTACAATGAGCAGTTCTTC.

This clonotype was picked up many times. The chain employs TRBV6-5 and TRBJ1-5, with D possibly TRBD1 on 5 matching bases. The V end lost 7 bases, the J end lost 12 bases, and 19 bases lay between the germline ends. The germline V gene has CDR1 MNHEY and CDR2 SVGAGI. This CDR3 region has 13 residues. The CDR3, as DNA: TGTGCCAGCACCGCCCAGGCCGGGACGAACCAGCATTTT. Protein product: CASTAQAGTNQHF.

The chain recombines TRBV3-1 with TRBJ2-7, with D perhaps matching TRBD1 (6 bases). The CDR3 extends over 12 amino acids. V was trimmed by 6 bases and J by 2 bases, leaving 8 bases between them. Germline V gene data show CDR1 as LGHDT and CDR2 as YNNKEL (reference sequence). This CDR3 is CASRGQTYEQYF. In nucleotides, the CDR3 is TGTGCCAGCAGGGGACAAACCTACGAGCAGTACTTC.

This clonotype was seen at least ten times. The V gene is TRBV6-6, the J gene TRBJ2-3; TRBD2 aligns across 9 bases. The ends lost 3 bases at V and 1 base at J; junction bases unmatched: 2. CDR1 and CDR2 (germline): MNHNY, SVGAGI (reference sequence). The CDR3 is 15 residues long. Written as DNA, the CDR3 is TGTGCCAGCAGTTATAGACTAGCGGGCACAGATACGCAGTATTTT. Translation gives CASSYRLAGTDTQYF.

This clonotype was recorded many times. The V call is TRBV30, the J call TRBJ2-3; 7 nucleotides line up with TRBD2. The CDR3 is made up of 15 amino acids. CDR1 is GTSNPN, CDR2 SVGIG, per germline (reference sequence). The trim removed 2 bases at V and 0 bases at J, leaving 5 bases unmatched. The CDR3 bases are TGTGCCTGGAGTACCCTAGCGGCTAGCACAGATACGCAGTATTTT. It is translated as CAWSTLAASTDTQYF.

This clonotype was seen many times. The chain uses TRBV2 and TRBJ2-1; 9 bases agree with TRBD2. Looked up from germline, CDR1 is SNHLY and CDR2 is FYNNEI. The V and J ends lost 4 bases and 6 bases, in that order; junction bases with no gene match: 7. The CDR3 covers 15 residues. The CDR3 DNA reads as TGTGCCAGCAGTGGGATGCGGGGGGGAAGCAATGAGCAGTTCTTC. Its protein is CASSGMRGGSNEQFF.

The sample holds many counts of this clonotype. CDR3 in amino acids: CSVGVAPYNEQFF. The CDR3 DNA is TGCAGCGTGGGGGTGGCTCCCTACAATGAGCAGTTCTTC. The chain recombines TRBV29-1 with TRBJ2-1, with D possibly being TRBD1 or TRBD2 (5 bases each). Germline CDR1 and CDR2: SQVTM and ANQGSEA. The CDR3 is made up of 13 amino acids. The ends were cut back, 6 bases at V and 2 bases at J, with 11 bases in the middle.

Many counts were recorded for this clonotype. CDR3: CASSLVGGDIYEQYF. CDR3 nucleotide sequence: TGTGCCAGCAGCTTAGTTGGCGGGGACATCTACGAGCAGTACTTC. V usage is TRBV7-9 and J usage is TRBJ2-7, with D tentatively TRBD1 or TRBD2 (6 bases each). Deletions cut 1 base from V and 3 bases from J, with 13 bases between. The CDR3 is made up of 15 amino acids. Germline CDR1 SEHNR, CDR2 FQNEAQ (reference sequence).

The chain uses TRBV3-1 and TRBJ2-2; maybe TRBD2 (6 bases). V was pared by 4 bases and J by 4 bases, with 7 bases between. Germline loops: CDR1 LGHDT, CDR2 YNNKEL (reference sequence). This CDR3 region has 13 residues. The CDR3 nucleotides are TGTGCCAGCAGCCGACTAGTCACCGGGGAGCTGTTTTTT. It yields the protein CASSRLVTGELFF.

The chain recombines TRBV20-1 with TRBJ1-2, with D unresolved. The germline V and J ends were trimmed by 2 bases and 4 bases, with 14 bases remaining between them. Germline values: CDR1 DFQATT, CDR2 SNEGSKA (reference sequence). The CDR3 runs to 14 residues. CDR3 sequence (DNA): TGCAGTGCTAGAACCGTGGAGGACGGCTATGGCTACACCTTC. It translates to CSARTVEDGYGYTF.

This chain links TRBV7-8 with TRBJ2-7; D remains unclear. The CDR3 consists of 16 residues. V dropped 5 bases and J dropped 0 bases, with 17 bases sitting between them. CDR1 SGHVS and CDR2 FQNEAQ come from the germline V gene. CDR3 coding DNA: TGTGCCAGCAGCCTACTTGGAGTTCGACCCTCCTACGAGCAGTACTTC. This encodes CASSLLGVRPSYEQYF.

As regards this clonotype: Only one base separates this from a far larger clonotype, so it likely reflects a read error. The CDR3 loop is CSAKPGQGTSGPSTVTQYF. CDR3 DNA: TGCAGCGCTAAACCGGGACAGGGAACTAGCGGGCCCAGCACAGTTACGCAGTATTTT. This rearrangement joins TRBV29-1 to TRBJ1-4, with D perhaps being TRBD1 or TRBD2 (9 bases each). The J call could be wrong; TRBJ2-3 is a better fit for the DNA end. The V gene's germline CDR1 is SQVTM and CDR2 ANQGSEA. This CDR3 has 19 residues.

The V call is TRBV24-1, the J call TRBJ2-1, with 14 bases identical to TRBD2. V lost 3 bases, J lost 8 bases, and 14 bases stayed unmatched. The CDR3 runs 19 residues. The germline V gene has CDR1 KGHDR and CDR2 SFDVKD. CDR3 DNA sequence: TGTGCCACCAGTGATCCCGGGACAGGGACTAGCGGGAGCCCTTATGAGCAGTTCTTC. This sequence encodes CATSDPGTGTSGSPYEQFF.